This T cell receptor beta chain was observed in a study of read filtering for tumor transcriptome and immune sequencing. Overall study context: R-ISS stage counts were under ten for I, 16 for II, 6 or 7 for III. General study results and limits: Sorted CD138-negative bone marrow cells were not purified T cells. In IR-seq, single-read clonotypes were 70% to 85% of clonotypes but around 3.2% of reads.

Between the trimmed V and J ends, which lost 7 bases and 6 bases, there was a span of 13 bases. Germline CDR1 SQVTM, CDR2 ANQGSEA. CDR3 length: 11 residues. Bone marrow was sampled from every patient at the time of active disease. The library was built from around 380 ng RNA with molecular barcoded adaptors for alpha/delta and beta/gamma chains. TCRdb independently ran MiXCR on the reads; one entry per CDR3 protein. The profile shows about 86,000 distinct CDR3 sequences, 10% to 15% of them singletons. About this clonotype: Antigen unknown. This sequence may be a read error, since a much larger clone differs from it by one base.

Sample: a population of CD138-negative cells sorted from bone marrow. The gene calls are TRBV29-1 and TRBJ2-7; possible D gene TRBD2, 7 bases. This receptor was obtained from a donor aged 40 or over with multiple myeloma. The CDR3 DNA follows: TGCAGCGCTGGGGGGGGGGCCGAGCAGTACTTC. Its translation is CSAGGGAEQYF.